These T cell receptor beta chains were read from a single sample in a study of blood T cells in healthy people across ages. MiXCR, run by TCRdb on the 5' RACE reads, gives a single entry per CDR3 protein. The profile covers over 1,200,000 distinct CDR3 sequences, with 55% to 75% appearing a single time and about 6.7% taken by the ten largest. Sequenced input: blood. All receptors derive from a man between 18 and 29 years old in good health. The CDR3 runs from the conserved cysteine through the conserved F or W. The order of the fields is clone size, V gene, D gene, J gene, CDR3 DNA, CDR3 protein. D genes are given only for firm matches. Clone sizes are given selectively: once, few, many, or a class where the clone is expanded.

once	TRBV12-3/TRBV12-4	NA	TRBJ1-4	TGTGCCAGCAGCCTCGGACAAACTGAAAAACTGTTTTTT	CASSLGQTEKLFF
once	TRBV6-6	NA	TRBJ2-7	TGTGCCAGCACTACAGGACACGTTTCCTCCTACGAGCAGTACTTC	CASTTGHVSSYEQYF
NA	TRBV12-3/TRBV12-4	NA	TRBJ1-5	TGTGCCAGCAGATCATCGCCTAGGGCCAGCAATCAGCCCCAGCATTTT	CASRSSPRASNQPQHF
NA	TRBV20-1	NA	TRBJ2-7	TGCAGTGCTAGTCCGGGGGACCACGAGCAGTACTTC	CSASPGDHEQYF
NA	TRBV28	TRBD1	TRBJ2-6	TGTGCCAGCAATGGACCGAATAGGGGGCGGAGCGGGGCCAACGTCCTGACTTTC	CASNGPNRGRSGANVLTF
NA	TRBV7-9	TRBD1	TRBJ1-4	TGTGCCAGCAGAAGGACAGGGCCTAATGAAAAACTGTTTTTT	CASRRTGPNEKLFF
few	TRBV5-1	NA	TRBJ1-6	TGCGCCAGCAGCTTGGCCGGGACCGAAAATTCACCCCTCCACTTT	CASSLAGTENSPLHF
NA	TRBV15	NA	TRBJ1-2	TGTGCCACCAGCAGAGGCAGGGTAAACTATGGCTACACCTTC	CATSRGRVNYGYTF
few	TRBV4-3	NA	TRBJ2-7	TGCGCCAGCAGCCAAGCTGCGGGGACCTTCTCCTACGAGCAGTACTTC	CASSQAAGTFSYEQYF
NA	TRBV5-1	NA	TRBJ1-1	TGCGCCAGCAGCTTCAAAGGGGGAATGAACACTGAAGCTTTCTTT	CASSFKGGMNTEAFF
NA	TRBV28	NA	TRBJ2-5	TGTGCCAGCAGTTTATCAGACCGGGACATACAAGAGACCCAGTACTTC	CASSLSDRDIQETQYF
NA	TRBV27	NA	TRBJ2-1	TGTGCCAGCAGTTCCAGGGACGGGGTGAAGACCCAGTTCTTC	CASSSRDGVKTQFF
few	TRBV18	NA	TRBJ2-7	TGTGCCAGCTCACCAGGGTCAGGGGCCTACGAGCAGTACTTC	CASSPGSGAYEQYF
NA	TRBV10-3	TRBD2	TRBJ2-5	TGTGCCATCAGTGAGGGTGGTCTAGCGGGAGACAATGAGCAGTACTTC	CAISEGGLAGDNEQYF
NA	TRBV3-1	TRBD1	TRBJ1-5	TGTGCCAGCAGCCAAGGACAGGGAACTCAGCCCCAGCATTTT	CASSQGQGTQPQHF
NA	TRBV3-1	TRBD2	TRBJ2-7	TGTGCCAGCAGCGAGACTAGCGGATTCTACGAGCAGTACTTC	CASSETSGFYEQYF
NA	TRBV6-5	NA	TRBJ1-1	TGTGCCAGCACTGGGGTGGCCTCACCGAGGACTGAAGCTTTCTTT	CASTGVASPRTEAFF
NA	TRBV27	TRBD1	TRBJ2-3	TGTGCCCCCCGAAAAGGGGGCGCAGGGTCAGATGCGCAGTATTTT	CAPRKGGAGSDAQYF
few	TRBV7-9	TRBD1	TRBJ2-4	TGTGCCAGCAGCGAAGCCGGGACAGGGCGAAACATTCAGTACTTC	CASSEAGTGRNIQYF
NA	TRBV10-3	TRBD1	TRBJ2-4	TGTGCCACCCAGACAGGGGCCAAAAACATTCAGTACTTC	CATQTGAKNIQYF
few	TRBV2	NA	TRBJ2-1	TGTGCCAGCAGGAAAGAAACAGGGATGCAGTTCTTC	CASRKETGMQFF
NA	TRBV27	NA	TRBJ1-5	TGTGCCAGCTGGGCCCTGGGTCAGCCCCAGCATTTT	CASWALGQPQHF
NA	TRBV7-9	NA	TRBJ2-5	TGTGCCAGCAGCTTAGAACCTAAAGAGACCCAGTACTTC	CASSLEPKETQYF
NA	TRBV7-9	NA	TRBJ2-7	TGTGCCAGCAGTAGGGCGTTTGGCGACGAGCAGTACTTC	CASSRAFGDEQYF
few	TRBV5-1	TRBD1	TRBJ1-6	TGCGCCAGCAGCTTGGAAGGGACAGGGGGGTCTCATTCACCCCTCCACTTT	CASSLEGTGGSHSPLHF
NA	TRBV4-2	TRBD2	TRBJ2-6	TGTGCCAGCAGCCAAGATTTTAGCGGGGGTACTGGGGCCAACGTCCTGACTTTC	CASSQDFSGGTGANVLTF
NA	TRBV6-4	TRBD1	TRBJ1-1	TGTGCCAGCAGCAGGACAGGGGGTCCTGACACTGAAGCTTTCTTT	CASSRTGGPDTEAFF
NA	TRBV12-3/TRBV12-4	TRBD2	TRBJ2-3	TGTGCCAGCAGTTTTGGCCCCAACCCGCCTCGTAGCGGGGGGCCCGAGGATACGCAGTATTTT	CASSFGPNPPRSGGPEDTQYF
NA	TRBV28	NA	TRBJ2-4	TGTGCCAGCAGCTTTATGGGCCGGGTTCAGTACTTC	CASSFMGRVQYF
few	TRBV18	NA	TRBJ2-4	TGTGCCAGCTCCGATTTGAGGAATGAGCAGTACTTC	CASSDLRNEQYF
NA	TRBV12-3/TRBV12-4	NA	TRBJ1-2	NA	CASILDSGFHGYTF
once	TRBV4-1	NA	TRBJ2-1	TGCGCCAGCAGCCACGGCCCCCCCACGGACACCGGGTTCTTC	CASSHGPPTDTGFF
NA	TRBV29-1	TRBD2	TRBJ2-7	TGCAGCGTCGGGGGACTAGCGGGAGTAAGCGAGCAGTACTTC	CSVGGLAGVSEQYF